Below are 6 T cell receptor beta chains sequenced from a single sample in a study of regulatory T cells in long-lasting Graves disease. Arm-PCR of CDR3 regions and iRepertoire HTBI primers were used to build TCR beta libraries. TCRdb called the multiplex PCR reads again in MiXCR, with one record for every CDR3 protein. The data show about 320,000 distinct CDR3 sequences, about 18% seen once. Time point given: newly diagnosed GD, antithyroid drugs for less than 3 months. The TCR library was made from RNA that had been extracted from PBMCs in TRIzol. The sequencing used peripheral blood mononuclear cells (PBMCs), collected at new diagnosis, from a patient treated with antithyroid drugs. The source is a female donor with Graves disease.

This chain uses TRBV12-3 or TRBV12-4 with TRBJ2-7, with a weak D call TRBD1 (6 bases). The CDR3 extends over 16 amino acids. With 6 bases removed from V and 0 bases from J, the gap between germline ends came to 18 bases. CDR3 in amino acids: CASSHLGTQGSYEQYF. Here the CDR3 DNA reads TGTGCCAGCAGCCACCTCGGGACACAAGGCTCCTACGAGCAGTACTTC.

This sequence joins TRBV4-2 and TRBJ1-4; D unclear. CDR1 is LGHNA, CDR2 YNFKEQ, per germline. CDR3 length equals 16 residues. Trimming left V 0 bases short and J 7 bases short, with 15 bases between. In nucleotides, the CDR3 is TGTGCCAGCAGCCAAGATCCCGTCAAGCGGGGTGAAAAACTGTTTTTT. Translating gives CASSQDPVKRGEKLFF.

In this sample, this clonotype turned up many times. The rearrangement links TRBV11-3 to TRBJ2-1, with a possible D match to TRBD2 (5 bases). CDR1 SGHNT and CDR2 YENEEA come from the germline V gene. Trimming pared 5 bases from V and 6 bases from J, leaving 14 bases between. This CDR3 spans 14 amino acids. The CDR3 reads CASSPPTKINEQFF. CDR3 DNA: TGTGCCAGCAGCCCCCCGACTAAGATCAATGAGCAGTTCTTC.

This clonotype appeared many times. The rearrangement joins TRBV10-3 to TRBJ2-3; 10 positions agree with TRBD2. Trimming cost V 3 bases and J 2 bases; bases outside gene matches: 5. The germline CDR1 and CDR2 sequences are ENHRY and SYGVKD. The CDR3 consists of 16 residues. CDR3 DNA: TGTGCCATCAGTGAACTAGCGGGATCCCTCACAGATACGCAGTATTTT. It yields the protein CAISELAGSLTDTQYF.

This clonotype was counted at least ten times. The chain uses TRBV5-1 and TRBJ2-1; no clear D gene. The CDR3 sequence is 16 residues long. Germline CDR1 reads SGHRS; CDR2 reads YFSETQ. The germline V and J ends were trimmed by 1 base and 0 bases, with 11 bases remaining between them. CDR3 nucleotides: TGCGCCAGCAGCTTGCTTACTTCAAGCTCCTACAATGAGCAGTTCTTC. Translating gives CASSLLTSSSYNEQFF.

In its sample, this clonotype was seen a few times. V and J are TRBV6-1 and TRBJ2-6; D gene uncertain. Trimming stripped 5 bases from V and 3 bases from J, with 5 bases between. From germline, CDR1 is MNHNS and CDR2 SASEGT. This CDR3 contains 13 residues. The CDR3 sequence is CASSPLGANVLTF. Written as DNA, the CDR3 is TGTGCCAGCAGTCCCCTTGGGGCCAACGTCCTGACTTTC.